The 15 T cell receptor beta chains in this list originate from one sample, sequenced in a study of a mutant IDH1 vaccine in newly diagnosed glioma. Some clones are missing from TCRdb's copy, which holds only in-frame ones; the method was immunoSEQ multiplex PCR. Here the sample spans 30,000 or so clones, over 70% being singletons. This sample's time point: baseline, week 1 (first vaccination visit). Noted treatment: pre-vaccination baseline after standard-of-care therapy. The source was PBMCs, collected from a glioma patient treated with radiotherapy, temozolomide or both. The receptors shown here come from a man between 25 and 39 years old with glioma.

The chain employs TRBV30 and TRBJ2-5; TRBD1 aligns across 9 bases. The germline gives CDR1 GTSNPN, CDR2 SVGIG (reference sequence). Unmatched junction bases numbered 4, after V lost 0 bases and J lost 5 bases. This CDR3 is 14 amino acids long. The DNA for the CDR3 is TGTGCCTGGAGTGTCGGGACAGGGCCGGAGACCCAGTACTTC. This translates into CAWSVGTGPETQYF.

V usage is TRBV5-4 and J usage is TRBJ1-5; 9 nucleotides match TRBD1. Germline-derived CDR1 and CDR2 are SGHNT and YYREEE (reference sequence). CDR3 length: 15 amino acids. V shed 4 bases, J shed 7 bases, and the junction held 9 bases outside the gene matches. The CDR3 bases are TGTGCCAGCAGCGTCCGGGACAGGGCGGACCAGCCCCAGCATTTT. It specifies CASSVRDRADQPQHF.

This clone showed up just once. The chain joins TRBV10-3 to TRBJ2-1, with 9 bases fitting TRBD2. CDR1 is ENHRY and CDR2 is SYGVKD in the germline V gene. Trimming at V came to 0 bases and at J to 3 bases, leaving 6 bases not matched to a gene. The CDR3 has 17 residues. The CDR3 region is CAISESEASGDYNEQFF. CDR3 in DNA: TGTGCCATCAGTGAGTCTGAGGCTAGCGGGGACTACAATGAGCAGTTCTTC.

The rearrangement uses TRBV5-1 and TRBJ2-7; TRBD1 matches 10 bases. Germline trimming cut 2 bases from V and 4 bases from J; bases unmatched to any gene: 3. The CDR3 covers 14 residues. Germline V gene sequence: CDR1 SGHRS, CDR2 YFSETQ. In DNA form, the CDR3 reads TGCGCCAGCAGCTTAGGGACAGGGGTTTACGAGCAGTACTTC. The encoded protein is CASSLGTGVYEQYF.

The chain is built from TRBV4-1 and TRBJ2-3, with D perhaps TRBD1 or TRBD2 (5 bases each). Deletions cut 4 bases from V and 2 bases from J, with 31 bases between. The germline CDR1 and CDR2 sequences are MGHRA and YSYEKL. This CDR3 region has 21 residues. DNA for the CDR3: TGCGCCAGCAGCCTCCGTACAGGCCAGGAAACTCCGACTAAGATCACAGATACGCAGTATTTT. Its protein is CASSLRTGQETPTKITDTQYF.

This clone was seen a single time. J is TRBJ1-6 and V is TRBV7-2; possibly TRBD1 for D (5 bases). CDR3 size: 13 residues. Germline CDR1 and CDR2: SGHTA and FQGNSA. The V end was cut by 5 bases, the J end by 14 bases, with 16 bases between. CDR3 in amino acids: CASSRRGGFTLHF. CDR3 DNA: TGTGCCAGCAGCCGACGCGGGGGATTCACCCTCCACTTT.

The chain is built from TRBV5-4 and TRBJ2-1; TRBD2 matches at 7 bases. In germline, CDR1 is SGHNT, CDR2 YYREEE (reference sequence). J lost 3 bases, V lost 2 bases, and 2 bases had no gene match. The CDR3 is 14 residues long. CDR3 region: CASSLQRGYNEQFF. CDR3 sequence (DNA): TGTGCCAGCAGCTTACAGCGGGGCTACAATGAGCAGTTCTTC.

This clone was counted a few times. CDR3 loop: CASSQDTDTEAFF. CDR3 nucleotide sequence: TGTGCCAGCAGCCAGGACACGGACACTGAAGCTTTCTTT. The V call is TRBV14, the J call TRBJ1-1, with D maybe TRBD1 (5 bases). Germline V gene sequence: CDR1 SGHDN, CDR2 FVKESK. The CDR3 length is 13 residues. Trimming took off 3 bases at V and 3 bases at J, with 8 bases between the two ends.

The V call is TRBV5-1, the J call TRBJ1-6, with 8 bases aligning to TRBD1. The germline CDR1 and CDR2 sequences are SGHRS and YFSETQ. CDR3 length: 16 amino acids. With V trimmed by 0 bases and J by 10 bases, 9 bases remained unmatched. The CDR3 DNA is TGCGCCAGCAGCTTGGTCAGGGGGCGAACCAGGTCACCCCTCCACTTT. Residues: CASSLVRGRTRSPLHF.

The chain uses TRBV4-1 and TRBJ1-4; D gene unclear. CDR1 is MGHRA, CDR2 YSYEKL, per germline. The CDR3 loop spans 20 amino acids. V lost 1 base and J 8 bases, leaving 29 bases between the germline ends. This chain's CDR3 is CASSQGLGSTAGSIWEKLFF. The CDR3 DNA follows: TGCGCCAGCAGCCAAGGACTCGGGTCTACGGCCGGTAGCATATGGGAAAAACTGTTTTTT.

V is TRBV9 and J is TRBJ1-3; perhaps TRBD1 as D (5 bases). Per germline, CDR1 SGDLS and CDR2 YYNGEE. This CDR3 has 14 amino acids. V shed 3 bases and J shed 0 bases, with 7 bases lying between them. CDR3 protein: CASSDRSSGNTIYF. The CDR3 nucleotides are TGTGCCAGCAGCGACAGGTCCTCTGGAAACACCATATATTTT.

This chain joins TRBV5-5 and TRBJ1-1, with 7 bases fitting TRBD1. This CDR3 is 16 amino acids long. The germline V gene encodes CDR1 SGHKS and CDR2 YYEKEE (reference sequence). The V and J ends lost 5 bases and 0 bases, in that order; junction bases with no gene match: 10. For the CDR3, the DNA is TGTGCCAGCAGACCCTGGCGGGGACAGCTGAACACTGAAGCTTTCTTT. Encoded protein: CASRPWRGQLNTEAFF.

This sequence joins TRBV5-1 and TRBJ1-1; possibly TRBD1 for D (5 bases). Trimming removed 5 bases from V and 1 base from J, with 18 bases in between. The CDR3 loop spans 16 amino acids. Germline loops: CDR1 SGHRS, CDR2 YFSETQ. Written as DNA, the CDR3 is TGCGCCAGCAGACTGGTGGGGGGATCGGCGAACACTGAAGCTTTCTTT. Its translation is CASRLVGGSANTEAFF.

V usage is TRBV19 and J usage is TRBJ2-7, with TRBD2 identical over 10 bases. Losses at the gene ends were 5 bases for V and 0 bases for J; bases not matched to a gene: 4. In germline, CDR1 is LNHDA, CDR2 SQIVND (reference sequence). The CDR3 is made up of 15 amino acids. Here the CDR3 reads CASSASGGNSYEQYF. In DNA form, the CDR3 reads TGTGCCAGTAGTGCTAGCGGGGGTAACTCCTACGAGCAGTACTTC.

The V call is TRBV5-4, the J call TRBJ2-2, with unresolved D. This CDR3 region has 13 residues. Looked up from germline, CDR1 is SGHNT and CDR2 is YYREEE (reference sequence). V was pared by 5 bases and J by 2 bases, with 7 bases between. DNA for the CDR3: TGTGCCAGCAGACTCTACAACACCGGGGAGCTGTTTTTT. Its translation: CASRLYNTGELFF.